This T cell receptor (beta chain) originates from a study of blood T cell repertoires in COVID-19. The CDR3 contains 14 residues. V was cut by 5 bases and J by 8 bases, with 18 bases left in between. Looked up from germline, CDR1 is SEHNR and CDR2 is FQNEAQ (reference sequence). Assay: immunoSEQ multiplex PCR; the TCRdb copy retains only in-frame clones and omits some. The profile covers 450,000 or so clones, with around 91% appearing a single time and less than 0.75% taken by the ten largest. Cohort 3 recovered donors had two negative PCRs, clearance, or symptom resolution. The sequence was collected from a young man who had recovered from COVID-19. The chain employs TRBV7-9 and TRBJ1-2; no firm D call. Sequences were obtained from PBMCs or T cells enriched from blood (not recorded which). The CDR3 coding sequence is TGTGCCAGCAGCGGAGAGGGTAACTACAAAGGCTACACCTTC. This gives the protein CASSGEGNYKGYTF. Filled out from reference TRBV7-9 and TRBJ1-2, the complete variable domain reads DTGVSQNPRHKITKRGQNVTFRCDPISEHNRLYWYRQTLGQGPEFLTYFQNEAQLEKSRLLSDRFSAERPKGSFSTLEIQRTEQGDSAMYLCASSGEGNYKGYTFGSGTRLTVV.